Listed here are 3 T cell receptor beta chains from one sample, sequenced in a study of blood T cells in healthy people across ages. Together with a sample-barcoded 5' primer, a J-beta primer mix was included in a second PCR lasting about 6 to 11 cycles. One entry per CDR3 protein, called by TCRdb with MiXCR from the 5' RACE reads. In the table there are more than 800,000 distinct CDR3 sequences, about 30% of which are singletons. Material: blood. These receptors were taken from a woman older than 75 in good health.

The table lists this clonotype with many counts. The J gene is TRBJ2-6, the V gene TRBV4-3; the D call may be TRBD1 or TRBD2 (5 bases each). Trimming took off 0 bases at V and 1 base at J, with 13 bases between the two ends. This CDR3 has 18 residues. In germline, CDR1 is LGHNA, CDR2 YSLEER. The DNA for the CDR3 is TGCGCCAGCAGCCAAGATAAGGGGAGAGGATCTGGGGCCAACGTCCTGACTTTC. It yields the protein CASSQDKGRGSGANVLTF.

This clonotype was counted between two and nine times. The chain uses TRBV18 and TRBJ2-3; possibly TRBD1 for D (6 bases). The ends were cut back, 4 bases at V and 6 bases at J, with 14 bases in the middle. CDR1 KGHSH and CDR2 LQKENI come from the germline V gene. CDR3 size: 14 residues. Here the CDR3 DNA reads TGTGCCAGCTCACGCAGAACAGGGCTGGATACGCAGTATTTT. Its protein product is CASSRRTGLDTQYF.

This clonotype showed up many times. V gene TRBV5-4 combines with J gene TRBJ2-7; 10 nucleotides align to TRBD1. This CDR3 has 16 amino acids. The germline CDR1 and CDR2 sequences are SGHNT and YYREEE (reference sequence). V lost 3 bases, J lost 3 bases, and 9 bases stayed unmatched. CDR3: CASSYQGTGVNYEQYF. DNA for the CDR3: TGTGCCAGCAGCTACCAAGGGACAGGGGTAAACTACGAGCAGTACTTC. Full variable domain (outside the CDR3, taken from reference TRBV5-4 and TRBJ2-7): ETGVTQSPTHLIKTRGQQVTLRCSSQSGHNTVSWYQQALGQGPQFIFQYYREEENGRGNFPPRFSGLQFPNYSSELNVNALELDDSALYLCASSYQGTGVNYEQYFGPGTRLTVT.